The 5 T cell receptor beta chains given below trace back to one sample, sequenced in a study of metastatic and nonmetastatic thyroid tumors. TCRdb re-called the PCR reads with MiXCR. The sample holds some 17,000 clones; 22% are singletons and the top ten take 20% to 25%. All patients reached thyroid surgery having received no treatment beforehand. Sequenced material: adjacent normal tissue. The receptors originated from a female donor with papillary thyroid cancer or a benign thyroid nodule (not recorded which). Some clones in this sample may be carry-over from other donors' samples.

The rearrangement links TRBV6-4 to TRBJ2-2; D ambiguous. Looked up from germline, CDR1 is MRHNA and CDR2 is SNTAGT. Trimming pared 2 bases from V and 6 bases from J, leaving 7 bases between. This CDR3 is 13 amino acids long. The chain's CDR3 is CASSDGESGELFF. As DNA, the CDR3 is TGTGCCAGCAGTGACGGGGAATCCGGGGAGCTGTTTTTT.

This clone was observed many times. The V gene is TRBV11-3, the J gene TRBJ2-3; TRBD2 matches at 10 bases. CDR1 is SGHNT, CDR2 YENEEA, per germline. The CDR3 is 16 residues long. The V segment lost 5 bases and the J segment 7 bases; nucleotides outside the gene matches: 12. In DNA, the CDR3 is TGTGCCAGCAGCCCCGGGGGGGCTAGCGGGAGTTATACGCAGTATTTT. Amino acid sequence: CASSPGGASGSYTQYF.

The CDR3 spells CASSFDRDQPQHF. The CDR3 bases are TGTGCCAGCAGTTTCGACAGGGATCAGCCCCAGCATTTT. The V call is TRBV6-6, the J call TRBJ1-5; 7 bases align to TRBD1. With 4 bases clipped from V and 5 bases from J, the junction kept 2 bases outside the gene matches. CDR1 is MNHNY and CDR2 is SVGAGI in the germline V gene (reference sequence). The CDR3 has 13 amino acids.

The chain is built from TRBV20-1 and TRBJ2-1; 9 bases agree with TRBD2. V gave up 4 bases and J gave up 3 bases; unmatched junction bases: 4. Germline V gives CDR1 DFQATT, CDR2 SNEGSKA (reference sequence). This CDR3 spans 14 amino acids. CDR3 protein: CSATRLAVYNEQFF. The CDR3, as DNA: TGCAGTGCTACGAGACTAGCGGTCTACAATGAGCAGTTCTTC.

This clone came up a few times. The rearrangement joins TRBV6-5 to TRBJ2-3; D not resolved. The CDR3 loop spans 13 amino acids. Germline CDR1 reads MNHEY; CDR2 reads SVGAGI. With 4 bases removed from V and 6 bases from J, the gap between germline ends came to 11 bases. The CDR3 coding sequence is TGTGCCAGCAGTTCGTGGGTGGCGGATACGCAGTATTTT. Protein sequence: CASSSWVADTQYF.